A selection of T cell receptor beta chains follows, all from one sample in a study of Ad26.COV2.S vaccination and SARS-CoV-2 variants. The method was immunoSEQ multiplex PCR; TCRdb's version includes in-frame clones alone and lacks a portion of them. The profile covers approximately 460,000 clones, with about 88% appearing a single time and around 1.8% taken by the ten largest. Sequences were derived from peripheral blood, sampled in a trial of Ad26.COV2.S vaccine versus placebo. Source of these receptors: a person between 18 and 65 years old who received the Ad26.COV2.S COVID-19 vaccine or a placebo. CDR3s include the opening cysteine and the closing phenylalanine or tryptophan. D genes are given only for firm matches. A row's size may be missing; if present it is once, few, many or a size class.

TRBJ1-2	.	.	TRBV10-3	TGTGCCATCAGTGAGGTCGGAGTTAACTATGGCTACACCTTC	CAISEVGVNYGYTF
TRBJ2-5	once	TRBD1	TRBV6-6	TGTGCCAGCAGTTCCAGACAGGGTGGGGAGACCCAGTACTTC	CASSSRQGGETQYF
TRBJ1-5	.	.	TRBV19	TGTGCCAGTAGTATTAATAGACAGTCCAATCAGCCCCAGCATTTT	CASSINRQSNQPQHF
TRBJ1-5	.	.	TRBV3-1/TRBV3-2	TGTGCCAGCAGCCAAGACGGCGGGCAGCCCCAGCATTTT	CASSQDGGQPQHF
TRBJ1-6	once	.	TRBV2	TGTGCCAGCAGTGAAGCTTCGGGGAATAATTCACCCCTCCACTTT	CASSEASGNNSPLHF
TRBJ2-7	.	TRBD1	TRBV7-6	TGTGCCAGCAGCACCGGACCCCAAGTCGCCGGGACAGCGCACGAGCAGTACTTC	CASSTGPQVAGTAHEQYF
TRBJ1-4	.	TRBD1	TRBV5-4	TGTGCCAGCAGCTTGGAAGGGGGCACTAATGAAAAACTGTTTTTT	CASSLEGGTNEKLFF
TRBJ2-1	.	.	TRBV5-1	TGCGCCAGCAGCGCAAGGGGGGGCCCCAATGAGCAGTTCTTC	CASSARGGPNEQFF
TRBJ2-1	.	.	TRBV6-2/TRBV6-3	TGTGCCAGCAGCCGCGGTAATGAGCAGTTCTTC	CASSRGNEQFF
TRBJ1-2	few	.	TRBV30	TGTGCCTGGAGATTTATAGGGGGCTATGGCTACACCTTC	CAWRFIGGYGYTF
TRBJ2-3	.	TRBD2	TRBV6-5	TGTGCCAGCAGTTACTCAGGCGGGAGTTCGGCAGATACGCAGTATTTT	CASSYSGGSSADTQYF
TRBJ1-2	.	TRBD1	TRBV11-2	TGTGCCAGCAGCTTAGGCGACAGGGCCGGCGTTCGTGGCTACACCTTC	CASSLGDRAGVRGYTF
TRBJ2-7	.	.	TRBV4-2	TGTGCCAGCAGCCAAGGACAGGCCGACTACGAGCAGTACTTC	CASSQGQADYEQYF
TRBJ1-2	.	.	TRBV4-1	TGCGCCAGCAGCCAAGGGCCGATGGGGGCAGGGGACTATGGCTACACCTTC	CASSQGPMGAGDYGYTF
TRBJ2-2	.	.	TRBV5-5	TGTGCCAGCAGCTTGGTGGTAGCGACCGGGGAGCTGTTTTTT	CASSLVVATGELFF
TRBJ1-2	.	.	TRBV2	TGTGCCAGCACCCAACAACGGGGACCGAAATTGCATGGCTACACCTTC	CASTQQRGPKLHGYTF
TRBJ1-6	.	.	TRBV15	TGTGCCACCAGCAGAGGCAGTGTGGGTAATTCACCCCTCCACTTT	CATSRGSVGNSPLHF
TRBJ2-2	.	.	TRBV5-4	TGTGCCAGCAGCTCTGGAGGAGGGTTCACCGGGGAGCTGTTTTTT	CASSSGGGFTGELFF
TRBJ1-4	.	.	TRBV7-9	TGTGCCAGCAGCCCCTACAACAGTGCAACTAATGAAAAACTGTTTTTT	CASSPYNSATNEKLFF
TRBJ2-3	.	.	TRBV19	TGTGCCACCAAAAGGGGCGGGGGCACAGATACGCAGTATTTT	CATKRGGGTDTQYF
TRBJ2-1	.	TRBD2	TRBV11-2	TGTGCGGGCGGGAGCAATGAGCAGTTCTTC	CAGGSNEQFF
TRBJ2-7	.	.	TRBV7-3	TGTGCCAGCAGCTTAACGGGTTCTGGTTACGAGCAGTACTTC	CASSLTGSGYEQYF
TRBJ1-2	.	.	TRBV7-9	TGTGCCAGCACCACTGGACCCTATGGCTACACCTTC	CASTTGPYGYTF
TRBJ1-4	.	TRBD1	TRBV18	TGTGCCAGCTCACCCGCGGGACAGGGAGAGGAAAAACTGTTTTTT	CASSPAGQGEEKLFF
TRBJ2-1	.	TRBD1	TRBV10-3	TGTGCCATCAGTGAGGGCCAGACAGGGAAGTACAATGAGCAGTTCTTC	CAISEGQTGKYNEQFF
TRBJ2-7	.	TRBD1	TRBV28	TGTGCCAGCAGTTCCCCAGGGGGTGGATACGAGCAGTACTTC	CASSSPGGGYEQYF
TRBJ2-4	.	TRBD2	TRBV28	TGTGCCAGCAGTCAACTAGCGGTAGCCAAAAACATTCAGTACTTC	CASSQLAVAKNIQYF
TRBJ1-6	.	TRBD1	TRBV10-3	TGTGCCATCAGTGAATTGGCCGGGACAGTAAATTCACCCCTCCACTTT	CAISELAGTVNSPLHF
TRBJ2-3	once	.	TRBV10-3	TGTGCCATCGGGGGTGGGGGGAGCACAGATACGCAGTATTTT	CAIGGGGSTDTQYF
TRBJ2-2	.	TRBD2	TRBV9	TGTGCCAGCAGCGTAGGGGGACTAGCGGGATTTGGGGAGCTGTTTTTT	CASSVGGLAGFGELFF
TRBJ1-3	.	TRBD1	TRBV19	TGTGCAACCGGGACAGGGCCTCTAAACACCATATATTTT	CATGTGPLNTIYF
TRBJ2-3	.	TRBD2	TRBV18	TGTGCCAGCTCACCGCGATTTGGACTAGCCGTGACAGATACGCAGTATTTT	CASSPRFGLAVTDTQYF
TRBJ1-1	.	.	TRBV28	TGTGCCAGCAGTTTATGGTGGCAGGGATTCGGAGACACTGAAGCTTTCTTT	CASSLWWQGFGDTEAFF
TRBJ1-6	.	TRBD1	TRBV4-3	TGCGCCAGCAGCCAAGAACAAGTCTTCGGGACAGGGTATCGACCCCTCCACTTT	CASSQEQVFGTGYRPLHF
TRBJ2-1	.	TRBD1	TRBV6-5	TGTGCCAGCACCCGGGACAGGGGGACCTACAATGAGCAGTTCTTC	CASTRDRGTYNEQFF
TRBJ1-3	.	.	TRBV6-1	TGTGCCAGCAGTGATGGGGGAACTGGAAACACCATATATTTT	CASSDGGTGNTIYF
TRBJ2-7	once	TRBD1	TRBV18	TGTGCCAGCTCATTCAGACAGGGGGTGACCGACGAGCAGTACTTC	CASSFRQGVTDEQYF
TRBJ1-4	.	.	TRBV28	TGTGCCAGCAGCCCCGCCCTGGGACGGACCTTAAATGAAAAACTGTTTTTT	CASSPALGRTLNEKLFF
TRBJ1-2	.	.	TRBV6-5	TGTGCCAGCCTACTGGACCCGTCCAGATTCTATGGCTACACCTTC	CASLLDPSRFYGYTF